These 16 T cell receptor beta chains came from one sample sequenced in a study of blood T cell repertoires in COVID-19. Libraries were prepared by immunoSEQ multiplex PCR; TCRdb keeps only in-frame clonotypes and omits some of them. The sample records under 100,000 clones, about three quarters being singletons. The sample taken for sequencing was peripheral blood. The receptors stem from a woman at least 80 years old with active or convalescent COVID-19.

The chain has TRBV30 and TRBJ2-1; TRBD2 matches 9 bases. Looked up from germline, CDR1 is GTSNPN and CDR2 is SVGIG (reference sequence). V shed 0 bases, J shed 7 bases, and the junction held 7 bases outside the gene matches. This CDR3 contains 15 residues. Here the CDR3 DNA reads TGTGCCTGGAGTGTATGGGCGGGGGGGCTGAATGAGCAGTTCTTC. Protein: CAWSVWAGGLNEQFF.

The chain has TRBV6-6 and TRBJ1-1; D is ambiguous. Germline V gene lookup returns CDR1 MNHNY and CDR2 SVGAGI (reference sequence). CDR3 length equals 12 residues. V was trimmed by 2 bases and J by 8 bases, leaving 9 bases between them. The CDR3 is CASSYAILEAFF. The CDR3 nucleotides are TGTGCCAGCAGTTACGCCATACTAGAAGCTTTCTTT.

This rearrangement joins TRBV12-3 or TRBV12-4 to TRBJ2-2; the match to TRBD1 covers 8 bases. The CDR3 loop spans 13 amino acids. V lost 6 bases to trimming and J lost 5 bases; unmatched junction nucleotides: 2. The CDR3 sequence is CASRTGVTGELFF. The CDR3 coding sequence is TGTGCCAGCAGGACAGGGGTAACCGGGGAGCTGTTTTTT.

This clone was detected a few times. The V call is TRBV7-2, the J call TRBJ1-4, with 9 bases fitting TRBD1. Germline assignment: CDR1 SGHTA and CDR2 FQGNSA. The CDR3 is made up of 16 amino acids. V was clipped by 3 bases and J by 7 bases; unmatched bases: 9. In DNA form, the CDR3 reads TGTGCCAGCAGCTTCGGCGGGGGACAGGGTGGTGAAAAACTGTTTTTT. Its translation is CASSFGGGQGGEKLFF.

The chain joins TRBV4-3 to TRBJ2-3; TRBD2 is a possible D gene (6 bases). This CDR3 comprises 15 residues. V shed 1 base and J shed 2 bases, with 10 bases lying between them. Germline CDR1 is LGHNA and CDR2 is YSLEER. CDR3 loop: CASSQVPGVTDTQYF. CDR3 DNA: TGCGCCAGCAGCCAAGTGCCGGGAGTCACAGATACGCAGTATTTT.

The CDR3 bases are TGTGCCAGCAGTCCAACTCAAACCGGGAACTATGGCTACACCTTC. It specifies CASSPTQTGNYGYTF. The chain carries TRBV25-1 and TRBJ1-2; D is undetermined. This CDR3 spans 15 amino acids. Germline CDR1 reads MGHDK; CDR2 reads SYGVNS. V was trimmed by 5 bases and J by 2 bases, leaving 15 bases between them.

In nucleotides, the CDR3 is TGTGCCAGCAGTTACCGCCGGGACAGCTCCTATAATTCACCCCTCCACTTT. Its translation is CASSYRRDSSYNSPLHF. This chain uses TRBV6-2 or TRBV6-3 with TRBJ1-6; 7 positions match TRBD1. Germline lookup yields CDR1 MNHEY and CDR2 SVGEGT. CDR3 length: 17 residues. Trimming cost V 2 bases and J 0 bases; bases outside gene matches: 4.

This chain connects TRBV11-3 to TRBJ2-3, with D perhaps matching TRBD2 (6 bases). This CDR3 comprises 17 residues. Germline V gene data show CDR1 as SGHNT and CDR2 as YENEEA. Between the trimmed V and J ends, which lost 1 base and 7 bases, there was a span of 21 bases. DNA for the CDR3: TGTGCCAGCAGCTTAGGGCCAGTTCCTAGCGAGGGGAATACGCAGTATTTT. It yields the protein CASSLGPVPSEGNTQYF.

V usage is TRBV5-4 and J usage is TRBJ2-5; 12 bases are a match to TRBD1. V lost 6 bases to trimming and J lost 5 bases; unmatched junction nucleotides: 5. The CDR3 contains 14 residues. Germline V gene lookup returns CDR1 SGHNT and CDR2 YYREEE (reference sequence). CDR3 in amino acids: CASTWDRGLETQYF. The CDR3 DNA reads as TGTGCCAGCACCTGGGACAGGGGGCTTGAGACCCAGTACTTC.

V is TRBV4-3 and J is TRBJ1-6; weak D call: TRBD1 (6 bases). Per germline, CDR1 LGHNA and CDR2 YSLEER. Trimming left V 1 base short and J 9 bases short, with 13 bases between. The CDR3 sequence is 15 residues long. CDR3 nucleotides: TGCGCCAGCAGCCAAGGATTGGGGGCGGTTTCACCCCTCCACTTT. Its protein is CASSQGLGAVSPLHF.

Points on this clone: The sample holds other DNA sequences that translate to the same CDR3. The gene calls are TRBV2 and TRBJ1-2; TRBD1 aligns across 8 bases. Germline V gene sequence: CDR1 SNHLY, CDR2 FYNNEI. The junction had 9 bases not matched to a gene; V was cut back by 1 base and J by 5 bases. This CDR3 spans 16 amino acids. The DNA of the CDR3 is TGTGCCAGCAGTGAAGGACAGGGGAGGGCTGGGTATGGCTACACCTTC. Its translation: CASSEGQGRAGYGYTF.

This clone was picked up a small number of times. The CDR3 DNA follows: TGCGCCAGCAGCCAAGACACTTTAGACGAGCAGTACTTC. It codes for CASSQDTLDEQYF. The chain carries TRBV4-3 and TRBJ2-7; D gene ambiguous. The length of the CDR3 is 13 residues. From germline, CDR1 is LGHNA and CDR2 YSLEER. Trimming shortened V by 0 bases and J by 5 bases, and 8 bases separated the two germline ends.

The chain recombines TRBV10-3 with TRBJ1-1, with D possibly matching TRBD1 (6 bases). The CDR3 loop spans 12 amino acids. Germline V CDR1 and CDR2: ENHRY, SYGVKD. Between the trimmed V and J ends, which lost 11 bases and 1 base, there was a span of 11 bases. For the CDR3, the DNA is TGTGCCGCAAAACAGGGGAACACTGAAGCTTTCTTT. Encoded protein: CAAKQGNTEAFF.

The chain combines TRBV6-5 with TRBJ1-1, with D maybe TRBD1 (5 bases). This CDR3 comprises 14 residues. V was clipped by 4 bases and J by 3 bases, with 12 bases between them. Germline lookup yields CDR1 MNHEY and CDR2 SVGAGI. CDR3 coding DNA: TGTGCCAGCAGTTGGGGGAGGACCGACACTGAAGCTTTCTTT. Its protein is CASSWGRTDTEAFF.

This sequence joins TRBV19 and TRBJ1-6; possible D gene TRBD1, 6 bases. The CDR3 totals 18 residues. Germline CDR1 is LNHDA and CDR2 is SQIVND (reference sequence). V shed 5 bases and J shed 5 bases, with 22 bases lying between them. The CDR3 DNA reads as TGTGCCAGTAGTCAAAACAATATAGGGGGAGCGGATAATTCACCCCTCCACTTT. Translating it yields CASSQNNIGGADNSPLHF.

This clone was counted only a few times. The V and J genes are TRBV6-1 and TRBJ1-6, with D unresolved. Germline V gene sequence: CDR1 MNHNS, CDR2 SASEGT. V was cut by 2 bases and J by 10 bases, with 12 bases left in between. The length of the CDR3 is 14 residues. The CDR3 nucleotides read TGTGCCAGCAGTGAACGCGAGGGTGGCTCACCCCTCCACTTT. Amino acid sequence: CASSEREGGSPLHF.